The 29 T cell receptor beta chains given below trace back to one sample, sequenced in a study of blood T cell repertoires in COVID-19. Clones were sequenced by immunoSEQ multiplex PCR, and TCRdb holds only the in-frame ones, with some missing. The sample lists about 52,000 clones, roughly nine tenths occurring once. The specimen was peripheral blood. The source of these receptors is an older man with active or convalescent COVID-19.

The chain employs TRBV5-1 and TRBJ2-1, with 7 bases that match TRBD2. Germline CDR1 reads SGHRS; CDR2 reads YFSETQ. The J segment lost 6 bases and the V segment lost 7 bases, leaving 10 bases of the junction unmatched. There are 14 residues in the CDR3. As DNA, the CDR3 is TGCGCCAGCCGCGGGGGTGTTGGCGCCAATGAGCAGTTCTTC. It encodes CASRGGVGANEQFF.

The chain couples TRBV7-9 to TRBJ2-1; 7 nucleotides align to TRBD1. The CDR3 totals 15 residues. V trimming: 5 bases; J trimming: 8 bases; junction bases outside the gene matches: 12. Germline V gene sequence: CDR1 SEHNR, CDR2 FQNEAQ (reference sequence). The CDR3 reads CASSPQGTVADEQFF. The CDR3 bases are TGTGCCAGCAGCCCACAGGGGACGGTTGCGGATGAGCAGTTCTTC.

The genes are TRBV5-8 and TRBJ1-6; D is uncertain. V was cut by 4 bases and J by 7 bases, with 12 bases left in between. The CDR3 totals 14 residues. In germline, CDR1 is SGHTS, CDR2 YDEGEE. Here the CDR3 DNA reads TGTGCCAGCAGCGGGTGGGCACGGAATTCACCCCTCCACTTT. Amino acids: CASSGWARNSPLHF.

V and J are TRBV3-1 (or the pseudogene TRBV3-2) and TRBJ2-7; D uncertain. Trimming removed 4 bases from V and 2 bases from J, with 12 bases in between. In germline, CDR1 is LGHDT, CDR2 YNNKEL (reference sequence). CDR3 length equals 14 residues. CDR3 amino acids: CASSPQVSAYEQYF. CDR3 sequence (DNA): TGTGCCAGCAGCCCCCAGGTATCCGCCTACGAGCAGTACTTC.

A few counts support this clone. V is TRBV3-1 (or the pseudogene TRBV3-2) and J is TRBJ2-3; 7 bases align to TRBD2. The CDR3 runs 14 residues. V gave up 9 bases and J gave up 0 bases; unmatched junction bases: 6. The germline gives CDR1 LGHDT, CDR2 YNNKEL (reference sequence). The CDR3 is CASEASGSTDTQYF. The CDR3 bases are TGTGCCAGTGAGGCTAGCGGAAGCACAGATACGCAGTATTTT.

This chain connects TRBV7-2 to TRBJ2-7; 8 positions agree with TRBD1. The CDR3 sequence is 15 residues long. V was clipped by 2 bases and J by 1 base; unmatched bases: 4. Looked up from germline, CDR1 is SGHTA and CDR2 is FQGNSA. CDR3 loop: CASSLLGQGSYEQYF. DNA for the CDR3: TGTGCCAGCAGCTTACTAGGACAGGGTTCCTACGAGCAGTACTTC.

This chain links TRBV27 with TRBJ2-2, with 9 positions matching TRBD2. Germline CDR1 and CDR2: MNHEY and SMNVEV (reference sequence). Trimming at V came to 5 bases and at J to 6 bases, leaving 7 bases not matched to a gene. The CDR3 sequence is 15 residues long. This chain's CDR3 is CASSPPGLAAGELFF. The DNA of the CDR3 is TGTGCCAGCAGTCCGCCGGGACTAGCTGCCGGGGAGCTGTTTTTT.

This clone has only one observation. The chain couples TRBV5-8 to TRBJ1-5; D remains unclear. V shed 4 bases and J shed 5 bases, with 16 bases lying between them. CDR1 SGHTS and CDR2 YDEGEE come from the germline V gene. The CDR3 contains 15 residues. CDR3 nucleotide sequence: TGTGCCAGCAGCCCAACGTCCGGGAGGTATCAGCCCCAGCATTTT. Translation: CASSPTSGRYQPQHF.

The V and J genes are TRBV7-7 and TRBJ2-1, with TRBD2 matching 11 bases. V lost 6 bases and J lost 6; bases outside the gene matches: 10. The CDR3 sequence is 16 residues long. Germline-derived CDR1 and CDR2 are SSHAT and FNYEAQ (reference sequence). CDR3 amino acids: CASRYNLAGGGNEQFF. In DNA form, the CDR3 reads TGTGCCAGCAGATACAACCTAGCGGGGGGCGGCAATGAGCAGTTCTTC.

This chain uses TRBV5-6 with TRBJ2-3; maybe TRBD1 (5 bases). The V end was cut by 1 base, the J end by 7 bases, with 25 bases between. CDR3 length: 18 residues. The germline V gene has CDR1 SGHDT and CDR2 YYEEEE. CDR3 DNA: TGTGCCAGCAGCTTGATTGCCTCAGCGATTGGGGCACAGTATACGCAGTATTTT. Amino acid sequence: CASSLIASAIGAQYTQYF.

The chain employs TRBV3-1 (or the pseudogene TRBV3-2) and TRBJ2-7, with 7 bases that match TRBD2. CDR1 is LGHDT and CDR2 is YNNKEL in the germline V gene (reference sequence). This CDR3 has 14 residues. After removal of 8 bases from V and 2 bases from J, the junction contained 9 bases not matched to a gene. CDR3 in DNA: TGTGCCAGCCCGGGGGGACTAAGAGCCTACGAGCAGTACTTC. This translates into CASPGGLRAYEQYF.

The chain joins TRBV7-7 to TRBJ2-5, with a tentative D call TRBD1 (6 bases). The CDR3 spans 15 residues. In germline, CDR1 is SSHAT, CDR2 FNYEAQ (reference sequence). V dropped 4 bases and J dropped 0 bases, with 12 bases sitting between them. The CDR3 nucleotides are TGTGCCAGCAGCTCCGAGGGGGATTACCAAGAGACCCAGTACTTC. Translating it yields CASSSEGDYQETQYF.

This chain joins TRBV15 and TRBJ2-5, with TRBD2 matching 7 bases. Trimming removed 0 bases from V and 3 bases from J; junction bases left unmatched: 19. CDR1 LNHNV and CDR2 YYDKDF come from the germline V gene (reference sequence). The CDR3 covers 20 residues. CDR3 residues: CATSRDPRRASGARKETQYF. The DNA for the CDR3 is TGTGCCACCAGCAGAGACCCCCGAAGGGCTAGCGGAGCCAGGAAAGAGACCCAGTACTTC.

The chain has TRBV7-9 and TRBJ1-4; 9 positions agree with TRBD1. After removal of 8 bases from V and 8 bases from J, the junction contained 12 bases not matched to a gene. Germline V gives CDR1 SEHNR, CDR2 FQNEAQ (reference sequence). The CDR3 length is 15 residues. The CDR3 here is CASALSQGAQEKLFF. The CDR3 DNA follows: TGTGCCAGCGCCCTATCACAGGGGGCGCAGGAAAAACTGTTTTTT.

J is TRBJ1-3 and V is TRBV6-1, with D possibly TRBD1 on 5 matching bases. CDR3 size: 16 residues. Between the trimmed V and J ends, which lost 0 bases and 1 base, there was a span of 10 bases. CDR1 and CDR2 (germline): MNHNS, SASEGT. The chain's CDR3 is CASSEARGTSGNTIYF. CDR3 nucleotides: TGTGCCAGCAGTGAAGCTCGGGGGACGTCTGGAAACACCATATATTTT.

The V call is TRBV7-3, the J call TRBJ1-2, with D maybe TRBD1 (5 bases). The CDR3 length is 13 residues. Germline lookup yields CDR1 SGHTA and CDR2 FQGTGA. V was shortened by 2 bases and J by 4 bases, with 8 bases between the two germline ends. The CDR3 nucleotides read TGTGCCAGCAGCTTAGGGGCAGGCTATGGCTACACCTTC. It is translated as CASSLGAGYGYTF.

This chain connects TRBV14 to TRBJ1-6; weak D call: TRBD1 (6 bases). This CDR3 is built from 15 residues. Per the germline V gene, CDR1 is SGHDN and CDR2 is FVKESK. V was pared by 0 bases and J by 6 bases, with 9 bases between. In DNA, the CDR3 is TGTGCCAGCAGCCAAGAGGGACATACTAATTCACCCCTCCACTTT. This sequence encodes CASSQEGHTNSPLHF.

The V gene is TRBV19, the J gene TRBJ2-4, with 11 bases that match TRBD1. Germline CDR1 reads LNHDA; CDR2 reads SQIVND (reference sequence). Germline trimming cut 5 bases from V and 7 bases from J; bases unmatched to any gene: 10. The CDR3 loop spans 16 amino acids. The CDR3 loop reads CASSPRGQGARNIQYF. CDR3 in DNA: TGTGCCAGTAGTCCACGAGGACAGGGGGCGCGGAACATTCAGTACTTC.

The rearrangement links TRBV5-1 to TRBJ2-2; D is unclear. This CDR3 comprises 14 residues. Germline lookup yields CDR1 SGHRS and CDR2 YFSETQ. V was shortened by 4 bases and J by 6 bases, with 13 bases between the two germline ends. CDR3 DNA sequence: TGCGCCAGCAGCCCGATCTGGGCCTCCGGGGAGCTGTTTTTT. Protein sequence: CASSPIWASGELFF.

This clone was counted a single time. The chain recombines TRBV2 with TRBJ2-1; 11 bases fit TRBD1. Germline CDR1 and CDR2: SNHLY and FYNNEI. The CDR3 runs to 16 residues. Trimming at V came to 4 bases and at J to 3 bases, leaving 5 bases not matched to a gene. In DNA form, the CDR3 reads TGTGCCAGCAGTGGGGGACAGGGGGGATTCTACAATGAGCAGTTCTTC. It codes for CASSGGQGGFYNEQFF. Supplemented by reference TRBV2 and TRBJ2-1, the full variable domain reads EPEVTQTPSHQVTQMGQEVILRCVPISNHLYFYWYRQILGQKVEFLVSFYNNEISEKSEIFDDQFSVERPDGSNFTLKIRSTKLEDSAMYFCASSGGQGGFYNEQFFGPGTRLTVL.

The CDR3 DNA follows: TGTGCCAGTAGTCCACCTGGGAGTCGAGGTAACACTGAAGCTTTCTTT. This sequence encodes CASSPPGSRGNTEAFF. The genes are TRBV19 and TRBJ1-1, with D unresolved. Per the germline V gene, CDR1 is LNHDA and CDR2 is SQIVND (reference sequence). The CDR3 has 16 amino acids. Trimming shortened V by 5 bases and J by 2 bases, and 18 bases separated the two germline ends.

The V gene is TRBV19, the J gene TRBJ2-4; perhaps TRBD1 as D (6 bases). This CDR3 spans 15 amino acids. With 7 bases removed from V and 0 bases from J, the gap between germline ends came to 13 bases. Looked up from germline, CDR1 is LNHDA and CDR2 is SQIVND (reference sequence). CDR3 region: CASTERDIAKNIQYF. CDR3 sequence (DNA): TGTGCCAGTACCGAGAGGGACATAGCCAAAAACATTCAGTACTTC.

The chain carries TRBV6-2 or TRBV6-3 and TRBJ1-5, with 7 bases matching TRBD1. The germline V gene encodes CDR1 MNHEY and CDR2 SVGEGT. The J segment lost 5 bases and the V segment lost 2 bases, leaving 6 bases of the junction unmatched. This CDR3 spans 15 amino acids. Here the CDR3 DNA reads TGTGCCAGCAGTTACCTTGTGCAGGGGGATCAGCCCCAGCATTTT. Encoded protein: CASSYLVQGDQPQHF.

The chain is built from TRBV20-1 and TRBJ2-7; 7 bases fit TRBD2. J gave up 3 bases and V 3 bases, and 11 bases lay outside the gene matches. CDR1 and CDR2 (germline): DFQATT, SNEGSKA (reference sequence). The CDR3 spans 15 residues. CDR3 DNA: TGCAGTGCTAGTTCCGGGGCGGGAGAGTTCTACGAGCAGTACTTC. This encodes CSASSGAGEFYEQYF.

The gene calls are TRBV19 and TRBJ2-5; D is perhaps TRBD1 (5 bases). Trimming stripped 3 bases from V and 1 base from J, with 12 bases between. In germline, CDR1 is LNHDA, CDR2 SQIVND (reference sequence). The CDR3 is 15 residues long. The CDR3 coding sequence is TGTGCCAGTAGTATTAACAGGATCGGCCAAGAGACCCAGTACTTC. Protein: CASSINRIGQETQYF.

This chain uses TRBV11-2 with TRBJ2-1; D not resolved. V was shortened by 0 bases and J by 0 bases, with 6 bases between the two germline ends. The CDR3 runs 15 residues. Germline CDR1 and CDR2: SGHAT and FQNNGV. The CDR3 nucleotides are TGTGCCAGCAGCTTAGACCGGGTCTCCTACAATGAGCAGTTCTTC. Protein: CASSLDRVSYNEQFF.

This sequence joins TRBV3-1 (or the pseudogene TRBV3-2) and TRBJ1-5; D remains unclear. The CDR3 consists of 14 residues. The germline gives CDR1 LGHDT, CDR2 YNNKEL (reference sequence). Trimming shortened V by 8 bases and J by 0 bases, and 11 bases separated the two germline ends. CDR3 in amino acids: CASLRGVSNQPQHF. The CDR3 DNA is TGTGCCAGCCTTCGGGGTGTTAGCAATCAGCCCCAGCATTTT.

This chain joins TRBV30 and TRBJ1-1; 10 nucleotides line up with TRBD1. This CDR3 has 14 amino acids. With V trimmed by 4 bases and J by 4 bases, 6 bases remained unmatched. The germline CDR1 and CDR2 sequences are GTSNPN and SVGIG (reference sequence). The DNA of the CDR3 is TGTGCCTGGACCCGGGGACAGGGGATCACTGAAGCTTTCTTT. It codes for CAWTRGQGITEAFF.

The rearrangement uses TRBV7-2 and TRBJ2-1, with no clear D. V was cut by 5 bases and J by 6 bases, with 11 bases left in between. This CDR3 contains 13 residues. Per germline, CDR1 SGHTA and CDR2 FQGNSA. The CDR3 protein is CASSEIHLNEQFF. DNA of the CDR3: TGTGCCAGCAGCGAGATCCACCTCAATGAGCAGTTCTTC.